This TCR beta chain was recorded in a study of blood T cell repertoires in COVID-19. The V gene lost 3 bases and the J gene lost 5 bases, with 13 bases spanning the gap. The CDR3 runs 14 residues. Germline values: CDR1 KGHSH, CDR2 LQKENI. Per the study methods: By means of reference gene primer amplification, nucleated cell counts were estimated. The data were produced by immunoSEQ multiplex PCR, yet TCRdb's version contains in-frame clones alone and is incomplete. V and J calls and clone size are given by that table; D and trimming were obtained from the DNA. The sample lists about 200,000 clones, over 75% occurring once. Participant age was about 18 to 89 years, and participants resided in around 24 US areas. Participants had their cohort set by participant-reported clinical history.

The rearrangement joins TRBV18 to TRBJ2-5; D is possibly TRBD2 (6 bases). Material for sequencing was PBMCs or T cells enriched from blood (not recorded which). The source of this sequence is a middle-aged woman with acute COVID-19. This chain's CDR3 is CASSPRGVEETQYF. The CDR3 coding sequence is TGTGCCAGCTCACCGCGGGGCGTCGAGGAGACCCAGTACTTC.